This T cell receptor (beta chain) was captured by sequencing in a study of blood T cell repertoires in COVID-19. Only in-frame clones appear in the TCRdb table, and some are missing; sequencing was by immunoSEQ multiplex PCR. Of some 150,000 clones in the sample, around four fifths are singletons; the top ten hold roughly 3%. CDR3 length: 14 residues. Germline CDR1 reads SGHTA; CDR2 reads FQGNSA. With 5 bases removed from V and 1 base from J, the gap between germline ends came to 8 bases. The TCR comes from a woman in her forties with active or convalescent COVID-19. This chain joins TRBV7-2 and TRBJ2-2; weak D call: TRBD2 (5 bases). Sequenced sample: peripheral blood. This CDR3 is CASSQTRNTGELFF. DNA of the CDR3: TGTGCCAGCAGCCAAACTAGGAACACCGGGGAGCTGTTTTTT. The entire variable domain, with the rest obtained from reference TRBV7-2 and TRBJ2-2, is as follows: GAGVSQSPSNKVTEKGKDVELRCDPISGHTALYWYRQSLGQGLEFLIYFQGNSAPDKSGLPSDRFSAERTGGSVSTLTIQRTQQEDSAVYLCASSQTRNTGELFFGEGSRLTVL.